Below are 7 T cell receptor beta chains sequenced from a single sample in a study of blood T cell repertoires in COVID-19. Clones were sequenced by immunoSEQ multiplex PCR, and TCRdb holds only the in-frame ones, with some missing. The sample lists 68,000 or so clones; roughly 87% were seen once. Sequencing was carried out using peripheral blood. The receptor source for this set is a woman in her forties or fifties with COVID-19, enrolled during active disease.

The chain uses TRBV19 and TRBJ2-1, with D possibly TRBD2 on 6 matching bases. The ends were cut back, 6 bases at V and 9 bases at J, with 15 bases in the middle. In germline, CDR1 is LNHDA, CDR2 SQIVND (reference sequence). CDR3 length: 13 residues. The CDR3 is CASRRLVSGEQFF. The CDR3 DNA reads as TGTGCCAGTAGGCGACTAGTGAGCGGTGAGCAGTTCTTC.

V and J are TRBV6-5 and TRBJ1-2, with 8 bases fitting TRBD1. CDR1 and CDR2 (germline): MNHEY, SVGAGI. Trimming took 10 bases from V and 4 from J; bases not matched to a gene: 2. The CDR3 is made up of 11 amino acids. The CDR3 loop is CAITGGYGYTF. Here the CDR3 DNA reads TGTGCCATCACAGGGGGCTATGGCTACACCTTC.

J is TRBJ1-3 and V is TRBV19; D uncertain. Germline lookup yields CDR1 LNHDA and CDR2 SQIVND (reference sequence). This CDR3 has 15 residues. Deletions cut 3 bases from V and 4 bases from J, with 13 bases between. In DNA, the CDR3 is TGTGCCAGTAGTATTCCCCGGGGAACGGGAAACACCATATATTTT. Amino acid sequence: CASSIPRGTGNTIYF.

V gene TRBV11-3 combines with J gene TRBJ2-2, with a possible D match to TRBD1 (6 bases). There are 15 residues in the CDR3. Per germline, CDR1 SGHNT and CDR2 YENEEA. V was cut by 4 bases and J by 1 base, with 10 bases left in between. The CDR3 DNA sequence: TGTGCCAGCAGCTCGTGGGGACAGAACACCGGGGAGCTGTTTTTT. Protein product: CASSSWGQNTGELFF.

This chain joins TRBV6-5 and TRBJ2-7; 10 bases align to TRBD2. J gave up 0 bases and V 6 bases, and 5 bases lay outside the gene matches. Germline lookup yields CDR1 MNHEY and CDR2 SVGAGI. This CDR3 comprises 15 residues. CDR3 coding DNA: TGTGCCAGCAGACAACTAGCGGGGCTCTCCTACGAGCAGTACTTC. The encoded protein is CASRQLAGLSYEQYF.

CDR3 sequence (DNA): TGTGCCATCGGGGACAGGGGCGAGCAGTACTTC. This encodes CAIGDRGEQYF. This chain uses TRBV10-3 with TRBJ2-7; 10 bases align to TRBD1. Trimming at V came to 8 bases and at J to 6 bases, leaving 1 base not matched to a gene. The CDR3 spans 11 residues. CDR1 and CDR2 (germline): ENHRY, SYGVKD.

This clone has only one observation. This rearrangement joins TRBV10-3 to TRBJ2-7, with TRBD1 matching 7 bases. With V trimmed by 6 bases and J by 6 bases, 14 bases remained unmatched. In germline, CDR1 is ENHRY, CDR2 SYGVKD. The CDR3 runs 15 residues. For the CDR3, the DNA is TGTGCCATCAGGGAAGTAACAGGGGTATGGAGCGAGCAGTACTTC. The encoded protein is CAIREVTGVWSEQYF.